Presented here are 6 T cell receptor beta chains from one specimen sequenced in a study of Graves' ophthalmopathy and Graves' hyperthyroidism. The sequenced template was RNA, covering the TCR beta CDR3 region. First-round RT-PCR with HTBI primers preceded a second-round multiplex PCR. From the multiplex PCR reads, TCRdb called clonotypes with MiXCR, one entry per CDR3 protein. The table records around 1.1 million distinct CDR3 sequences, about 36% of them present only once. Input material: peripheral blood or thyroid tissue (not recorded which). Receptor source: an adult man with Graves' hyperthyroidism.

This clonotype was counted many times. The chain employs TRBV20-1 and TRBJ2-7; perhaps D is TRBD1 or TRBD2 (5 bases each). Trimming left V 1 base short and J 2 bases short, with 9 bases between. This CDR3 has 13 residues. Germline loops: CDR1 DFQATT, CDR2 SNEGSKA (reference sequence). Here the CDR3 reads CSARGGTPYEQYF. In DNA, the CDR3 is TGCAGTGCTAGAGGGGGGACCCCCTACGAGCAGTACTTC.

For the CDR3, the DNA is TGTGCCAGCAGTCCAACAGGGGTTCGGACCGGGGAGCTGTTTTTT. Protein sequence: CASSPTGVRTGELFF. The chain has TRBV12-3 or TRBV12-4 and TRBJ2-2; TRBD1 agrees at 7 bases. The CDR3 runs 15 residues. V dropped 5 bases and J dropped 5; count of bases not matched to a gene: 8.

The chain links TRBV2 to TRBJ1-5; D may be TRBD1 (5 bases). From germline, CDR1 is SNHLY and CDR2 FYNNEI. CDR3 size: 13 residues. V was cut by 8 bases and J by 2 bases, with 10 bases left in between. The CDR3 spells CASLAQGNQPQHF. The CDR3 nucleotides read TGTGCCAGCTTAGCACAGGGCAATCAGCCCCAGCATTTT.

This clonotype has ten or more counts. J is TRBJ2-5 and V is TRBV5-4; 11 bases fit TRBD1. The CDR3 contains 15 residues. From germline, CDR1 is SGHNT and CDR2 YYREEE (reference sequence). The ends lost 4 bases at V and 4 bases at J; junction bases unmatched: 6. The CDR3, as DNA: TGTGCCAGCAGCGAGGGACAGGGGGATGGAGAGACCCAGTACTTC. It is translated as CASSEGQGDGETQYF.

The V gene is TRBV9, the J gene TRBJ2-7; 9 bases map to TRBD1. CDR3 size: 15 residues. Germline values: CDR1 SGDLS, CDR2 YYNGEE. The V and J ends lost 3 bases and 3 bases, in that order; junction bases with no gene match: 7. CDR3 sequence (DNA): TGTGCCAGCAGCGGAGGGGGACAGGGAGGCTACGAGCAGTACTTC. Amino acid sequence: CASSGGGQGGYEQYF.

This clonotype was picked up a small number of times. This sequence joins TRBV29-1 and TRBJ1-1; D is ambiguous. Trimming shortened V by 7 bases and J by 4 bases, and 13 bases separated the two germline ends. The germline V gene has CDR1 SQVTM and CDR2 ANQGSEA. There are 12 residues in the CDR3. DNA for the CDR3: TGCAGCGCCTTCCCTCACGCCACTGAAGCTTTCTTT. Its translation is CSAFPHATEAFF.